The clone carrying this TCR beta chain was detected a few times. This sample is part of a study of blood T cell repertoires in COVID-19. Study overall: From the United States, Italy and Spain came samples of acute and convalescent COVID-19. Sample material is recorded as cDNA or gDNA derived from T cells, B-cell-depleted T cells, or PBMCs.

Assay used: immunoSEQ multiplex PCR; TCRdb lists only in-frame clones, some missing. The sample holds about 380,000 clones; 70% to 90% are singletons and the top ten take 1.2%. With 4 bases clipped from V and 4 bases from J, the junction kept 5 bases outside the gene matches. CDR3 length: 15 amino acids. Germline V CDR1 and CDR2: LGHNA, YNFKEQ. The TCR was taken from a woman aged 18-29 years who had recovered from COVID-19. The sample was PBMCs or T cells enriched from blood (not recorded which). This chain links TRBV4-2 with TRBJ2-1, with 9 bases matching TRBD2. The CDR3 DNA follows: TGTGCCAGCAGCCGAGTTAGCGGGGGTTACAATGAGCAGTTCTTC. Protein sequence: CASSRVSGGYNEQFF.